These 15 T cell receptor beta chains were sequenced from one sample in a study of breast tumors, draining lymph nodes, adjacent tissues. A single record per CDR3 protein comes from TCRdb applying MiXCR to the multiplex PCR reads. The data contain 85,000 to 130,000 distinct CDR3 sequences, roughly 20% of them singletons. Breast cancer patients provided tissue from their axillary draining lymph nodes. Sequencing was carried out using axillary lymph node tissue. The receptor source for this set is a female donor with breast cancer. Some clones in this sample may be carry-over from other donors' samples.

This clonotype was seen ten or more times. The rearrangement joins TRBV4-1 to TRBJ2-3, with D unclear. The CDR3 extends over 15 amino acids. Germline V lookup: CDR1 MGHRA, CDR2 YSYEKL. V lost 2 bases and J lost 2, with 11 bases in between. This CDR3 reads CASSQWREYTDTQYF. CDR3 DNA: TGCGCCAGCAGCCAATGGAGAGAGTACACAGATACGCAGTATTTT.

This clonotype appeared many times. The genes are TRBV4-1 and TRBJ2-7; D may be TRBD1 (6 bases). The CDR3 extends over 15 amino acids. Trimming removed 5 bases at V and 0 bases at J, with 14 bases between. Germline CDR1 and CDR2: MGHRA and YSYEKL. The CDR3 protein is CASSTPTGPSYEQYF. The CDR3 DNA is TGCGCCAGCAGCACCCCGACAGGCCCCTCCTACGAGCAGTACTTC.

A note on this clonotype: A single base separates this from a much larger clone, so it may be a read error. The CDR3 region is CASSLKGQGIAYGYTF. In nucleotides, the CDR3 is TGTGCCAGCAGCTTGAAAGGACAGGGGATTGCCTATGGCTACACCTTC. The chain uses TRBV5-4 and TRBJ1-2, with 9 bases fitting TRBD1. This CDR3 has 16 residues. CDR1 SGHNT and CDR2 YYREEE come from the germline V gene (reference sequence). V was clipped by 1 base and J by 4 bases; unmatched bases: 8.

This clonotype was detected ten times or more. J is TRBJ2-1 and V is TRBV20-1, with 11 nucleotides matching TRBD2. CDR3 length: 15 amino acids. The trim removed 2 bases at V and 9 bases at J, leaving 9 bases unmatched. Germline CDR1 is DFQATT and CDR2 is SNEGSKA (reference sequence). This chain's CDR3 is CSARPKLGLAGEQFF. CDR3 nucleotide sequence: TGCAGTGCTAGACCGAAACTCGGACTAGCGGGTGAGCAGTTCTTC.

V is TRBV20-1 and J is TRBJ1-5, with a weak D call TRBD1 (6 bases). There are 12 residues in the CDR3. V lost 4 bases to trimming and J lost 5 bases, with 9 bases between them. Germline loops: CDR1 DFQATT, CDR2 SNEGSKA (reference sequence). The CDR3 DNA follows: TGCAGTGCTACGGACAGTTATCAGCCCCAGCATTTT. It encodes CSATDSYQPQHF.

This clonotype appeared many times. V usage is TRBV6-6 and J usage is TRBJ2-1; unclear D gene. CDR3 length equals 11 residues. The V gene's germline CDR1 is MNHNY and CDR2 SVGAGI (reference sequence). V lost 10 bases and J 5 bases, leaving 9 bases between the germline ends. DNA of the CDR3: TGTGCCACTTGGGGAAACAATGAGCAGTTCTTC. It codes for CATWGNNEQFF.

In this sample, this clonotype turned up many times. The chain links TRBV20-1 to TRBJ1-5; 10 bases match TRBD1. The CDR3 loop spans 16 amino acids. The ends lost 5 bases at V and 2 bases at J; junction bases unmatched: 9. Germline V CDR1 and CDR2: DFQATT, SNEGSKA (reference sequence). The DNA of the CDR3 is TGCAGTGCTTCCTGGACAGGGGGAACGGGCAATCAGCCCCAGCATTTT. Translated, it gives CSASWTGGTGNQPQHF.

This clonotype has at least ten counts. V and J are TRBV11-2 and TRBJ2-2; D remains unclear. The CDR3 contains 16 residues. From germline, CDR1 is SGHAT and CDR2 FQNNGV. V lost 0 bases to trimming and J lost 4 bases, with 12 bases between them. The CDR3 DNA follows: TGTGCCAGCAGCTTAGAAACCGGGTCGGTCACCGGGGAGCTGTTTTTT. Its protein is CASSLETGSVTGELFF.

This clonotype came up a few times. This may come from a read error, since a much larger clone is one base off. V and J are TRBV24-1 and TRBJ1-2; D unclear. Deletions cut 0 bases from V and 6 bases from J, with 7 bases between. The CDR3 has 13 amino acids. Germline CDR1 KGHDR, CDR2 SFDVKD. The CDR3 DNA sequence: TGTGCCACCAGTGATTTGAACGGTAATGGCTACACCTTC. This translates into CATSDLNGNGYTF.

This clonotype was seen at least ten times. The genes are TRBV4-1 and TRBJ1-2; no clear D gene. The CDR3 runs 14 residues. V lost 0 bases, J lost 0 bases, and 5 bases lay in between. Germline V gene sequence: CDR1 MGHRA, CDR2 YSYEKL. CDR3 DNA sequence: TGCGCCAGCAGCCAAGATTACACTAACTATGGCTACACCTTC. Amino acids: CASSQDYTNYGYTF.

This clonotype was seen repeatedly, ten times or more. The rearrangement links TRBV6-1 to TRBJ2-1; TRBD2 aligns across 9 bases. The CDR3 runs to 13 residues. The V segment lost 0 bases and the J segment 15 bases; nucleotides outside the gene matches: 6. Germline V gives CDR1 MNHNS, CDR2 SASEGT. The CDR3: CASSEAAGGPWFF. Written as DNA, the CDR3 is TGTGCCAGCAGTGAAGCCGCGGGGGGGCCGTGGTTCTTC.

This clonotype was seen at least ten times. This CDR3 is CASRWTGDEQYF. The CDR3 region has the DNA TGTGCCAGCAGATGGACAGGGGACGAGCAGTACTTC. The rearrangement uses TRBV2 and TRBJ2-7; 9 bases align to TRBD1. Germline loops: CDR1 SNHLY, CDR2 FYNNEI. The J segment lost 5 bases and the V segment lost 6 bases, leaving 2 bases of the junction unmatched. The CDR3 has 12 amino acids. The variable domain in full, with the rest retrieved from reference TRBV2 and TRBJ2-7, is EPEVTQTPSHQVTQMGQEVILRCVPISNHLYFYWYRQILGQKVEFLVSFYNNEISEKSEIFDDQFSVERPDGSNFTLKIRSTKLEDSAMYFCASRWTGDEQYFGPGTRLTVT.

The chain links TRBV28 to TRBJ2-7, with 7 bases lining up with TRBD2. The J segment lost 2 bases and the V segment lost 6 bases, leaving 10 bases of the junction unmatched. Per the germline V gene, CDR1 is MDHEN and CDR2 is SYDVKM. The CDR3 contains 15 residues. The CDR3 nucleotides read TGTGCCAGCAGCCCGGGACTACTCGGGACCTACGAGCAGTACTTC. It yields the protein CASSPGLLGTYEQYF.

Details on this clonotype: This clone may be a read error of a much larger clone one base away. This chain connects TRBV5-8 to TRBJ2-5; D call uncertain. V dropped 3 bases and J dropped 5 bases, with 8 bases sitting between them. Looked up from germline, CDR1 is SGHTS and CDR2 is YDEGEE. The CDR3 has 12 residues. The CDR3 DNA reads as TGTGCCAGCAGCTCGCCTCGGGAGACCCAGTACTTC. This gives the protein CASSSPRETQYF.

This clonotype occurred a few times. CDR3 nucleotides: TGTGCCTGGAGAATTTCGGGAAGTCAGCCCCAGCATTTT. It codes for CAWRISGSQPQHF. The rearrangement uses TRBV30 and TRBJ1-5; no clear D gene. This CDR3 has 13 residues. Germline CDR1 is GTSNPN and CDR2 is SVGIG (reference sequence). The V end lost 3 bases, the J end lost 6 bases, and 12 bases lay between the germline ends.